This T cell receptor beta chain was identified during a study of shared clonotypes between healthy human individuals. The study's findings and limits: What limited the represented genetic and exposure-history diversity was the small number of donors. Sequencing depth was predicted to influence how clonotypes are shared among donors.

J lost 8 bases, V lost 6 bases, and 9 bases had no gene match. Germline CDR1 is MDHEN and CDR2 is SYDVKM. This CDR3 spans 14 amino acids. This clone was seen only once. No antigen is known for it. Assay runs were performed at deep level. Each subset's genomic DNA was shared equally among a number of immunoSEQ plates. TCRdb's copy holds only in-frame clones and misses some; the assay was immunoSEQ multiplex PCR. Of more than 850,000 clones detected, around three quarters appear once; the ten largest clones hold more than 0.45%. This clonotype was obtained from a man between 18 and 35 years old in good health. Some clones in this sample may be carry-over from other donors' samples. The gene calls are TRBV28 and TRBJ2-1; 8 bases match TRBD2. Sequencing input: memory CD4+ T cells from PBMCs. Regarding subset: CD45RA-negative fraction. Written as DNA, the CDR3 is TGTGCCAGCAGCCCAGCCACTAGCGGCCATGAGCAGTTCTTC. Encoded protein: CASSPATSGHEQFF.